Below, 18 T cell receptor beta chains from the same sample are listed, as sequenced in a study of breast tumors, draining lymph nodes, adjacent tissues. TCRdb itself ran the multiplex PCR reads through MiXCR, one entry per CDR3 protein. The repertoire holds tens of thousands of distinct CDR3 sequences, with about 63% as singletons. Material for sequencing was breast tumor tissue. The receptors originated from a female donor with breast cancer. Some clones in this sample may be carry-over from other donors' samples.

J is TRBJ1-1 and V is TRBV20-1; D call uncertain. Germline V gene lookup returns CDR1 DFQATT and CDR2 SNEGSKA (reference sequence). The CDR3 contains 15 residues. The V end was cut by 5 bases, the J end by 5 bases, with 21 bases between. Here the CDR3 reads CSALGARSPGTEAFF. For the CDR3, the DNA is TGCAGTGCTCTAGGCGCGAGGTCTCCCGGGACTGAAGCTTTCTTT.

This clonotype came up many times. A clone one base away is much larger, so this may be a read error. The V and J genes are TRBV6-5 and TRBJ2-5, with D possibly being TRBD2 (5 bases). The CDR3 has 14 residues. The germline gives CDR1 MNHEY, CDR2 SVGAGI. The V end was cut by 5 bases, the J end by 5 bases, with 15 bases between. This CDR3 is CASSHVGGSETQYF. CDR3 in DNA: TGTGCCAGCAGTCATGTGGGCGGGTCGGAGACCCAGTACTTC.

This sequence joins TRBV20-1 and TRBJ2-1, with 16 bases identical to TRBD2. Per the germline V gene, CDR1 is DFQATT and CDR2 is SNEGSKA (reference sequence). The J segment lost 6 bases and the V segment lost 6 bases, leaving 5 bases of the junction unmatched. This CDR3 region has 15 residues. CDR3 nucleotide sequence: TGCAGTGCCGGGGGGACTAGCGGGAGGGGCAATGAGCAGTTCTTC. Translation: CSAGGTSGRGNEQFF.

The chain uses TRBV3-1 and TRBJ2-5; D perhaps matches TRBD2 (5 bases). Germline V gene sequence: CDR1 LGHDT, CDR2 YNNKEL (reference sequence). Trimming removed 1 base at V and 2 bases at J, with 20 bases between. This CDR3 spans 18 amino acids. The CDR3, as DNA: TGTGCCAGCAGCCAAGGGGAGATACCGACCTCGAGTCAAGAGACCCAGTACTTC. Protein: CASSQGEIPTSSQETQYF.

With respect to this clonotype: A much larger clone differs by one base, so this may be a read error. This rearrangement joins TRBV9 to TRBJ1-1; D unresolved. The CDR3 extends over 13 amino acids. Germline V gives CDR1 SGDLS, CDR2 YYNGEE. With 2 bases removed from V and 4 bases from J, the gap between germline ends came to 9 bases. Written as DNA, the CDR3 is TGTGCCAGCAGCGTTAGCATGAGCACTGAAGCTTTCTTT. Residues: CASSVSMSTEAFF.

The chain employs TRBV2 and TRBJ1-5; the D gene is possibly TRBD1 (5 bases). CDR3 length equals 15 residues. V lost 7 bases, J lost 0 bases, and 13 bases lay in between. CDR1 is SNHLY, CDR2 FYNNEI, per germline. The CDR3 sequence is CASNLQEISNQPQHF. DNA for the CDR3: TGTGCCAGCAACCTACAGGAAATTAGCAATCAGCCCCAGCATTTT.

CDR3 sequence reads: CASSLGGNTIYF. In nucleotides, the CDR3 is TGTGCCAGCAGCTTGGGTGGAAACACCATATATTTT. The chain uses TRBV7-2 and TRBJ1-3; D gene uncertain. V was trimmed by 3 bases and J by 3 bases, leaving 3 bases between them. CDR3 length equals 12 residues. Germline CDR1 reads SGHTA; CDR2 reads FQGNSA.

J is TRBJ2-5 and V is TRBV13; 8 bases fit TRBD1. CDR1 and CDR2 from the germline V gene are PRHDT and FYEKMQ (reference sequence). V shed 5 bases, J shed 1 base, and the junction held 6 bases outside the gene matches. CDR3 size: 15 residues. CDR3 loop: CASSATGTGQETQYF. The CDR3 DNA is TGTGCCAGCAGCGCCACCGGGACAGGCCAAGAGACCCAGTACTTC. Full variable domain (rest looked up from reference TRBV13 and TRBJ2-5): AAGVIQSPRHLIKEKRETATLKCYPIPRHDTVYWYQQGPGQDPQFLISFYEKMQSDKGSIPDRFSAQQFSDYHSELNMSSLELGDSALYFCASSATGTGQETQYFGPGTRLLVL.

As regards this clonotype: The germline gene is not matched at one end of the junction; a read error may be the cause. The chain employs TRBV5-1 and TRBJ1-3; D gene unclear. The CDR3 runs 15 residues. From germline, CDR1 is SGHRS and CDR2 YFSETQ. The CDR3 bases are TGCGCCAGCAGCCCTCGACGGTCCTCTGGAAATACCATATATTTT. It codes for CASSPRRSSGNTIYF.

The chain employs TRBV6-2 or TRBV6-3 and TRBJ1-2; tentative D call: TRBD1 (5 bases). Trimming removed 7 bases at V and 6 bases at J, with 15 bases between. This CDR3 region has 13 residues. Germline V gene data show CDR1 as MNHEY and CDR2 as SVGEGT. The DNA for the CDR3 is TGTGCCAGCAATCTGGCAGGGCGAAATGGCTACACCTTC. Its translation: CASNLAGRNGYTF.

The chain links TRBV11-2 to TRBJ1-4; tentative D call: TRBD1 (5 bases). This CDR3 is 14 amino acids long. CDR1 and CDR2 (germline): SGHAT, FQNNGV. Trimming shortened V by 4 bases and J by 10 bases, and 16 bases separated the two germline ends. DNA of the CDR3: TGTGCCAGCAGCTCCCTTACAGGAGTGGGAAAACTGTTTTTT. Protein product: CASSSLTGVGKLFF.

Here the CDR3 reads CASNGLAGAGTDTQYF. In DNA, the CDR3 is TGTGCCAGCAACGGATTGGCGGGGGCGGGCACAGATACGCAGTATTTT. This chain connects TRBV9 to TRBJ2-3; TRBD2 might be the D (7 bases). Germline lookup yields CDR1 SGDLS and CDR2 YYNGEE. Between the trimmed V and J ends, which lost 6 bases and 1 base, there was a span of 18 bases. The CDR3 runs to 16 residues.

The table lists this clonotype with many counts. CDR3 amino acids: CASSEGQGPQNTEAFF. The CDR3 DNA follows: TGTGCCAGCAGTGAAGGCCAGGGGCCGCAGAACACTGAAGCTTTCTTT. The rearrangement joins TRBV6-1 to TRBJ1-1; D is possibly TRBD1 (6 bases). Between the trimmed V and J ends, which lost 1 base and 1 base, there was a span of 13 bases. The germline V gene has CDR1 MNHNS and CDR2 SASEGT. This CDR3 spans 16 amino acids.

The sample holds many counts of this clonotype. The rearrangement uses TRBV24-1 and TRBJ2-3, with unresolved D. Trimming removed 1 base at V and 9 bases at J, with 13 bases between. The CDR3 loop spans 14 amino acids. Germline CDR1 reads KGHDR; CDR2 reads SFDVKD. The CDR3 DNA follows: TGTGCCACCAGTGATTTCGGTCATTTAAACACGCAGTATTTT. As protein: CATSDFGHLNTQYF.

This CDR3 reads CATSRDQEGGHEQYF. As DNA, the CDR3 is TGTGCCACCAGCAGAGATCAGGAAGGGGGACACGAGCAGTACTTC. The V call is TRBV15, the J call TRBJ2-7, with a possible D match to TRBD1 (6 bases). From germline, CDR1 is LNHNV and CDR2 YYDKDF (reference sequence). V lost 0 bases and J lost 5, with 14 bases in between. CDR3 length: 15 amino acids.

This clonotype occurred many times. The CDR3 loop is CASSATSGGHTDTQYF. The DNA for the CDR3 is TGTGCCAGCAGCGCGACTAGCGGGGGACACACAGATACGCAGTATTTT. The chain recombines TRBV9 with TRBJ2-3; 12 bases fit TRBD2. V was pared by 3 bases and J by 2 bases, with 4 bases of the junction left unmatched. This CDR3 has 16 amino acids. Germline V gives CDR1 SGDLS, CDR2 YYNGEE.

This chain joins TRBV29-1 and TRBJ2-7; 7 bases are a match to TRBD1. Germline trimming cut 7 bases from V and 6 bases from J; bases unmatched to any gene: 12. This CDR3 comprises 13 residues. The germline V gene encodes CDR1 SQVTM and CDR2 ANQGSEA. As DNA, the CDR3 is TGCAGCGCCTCAGACAGGGTGGGCATCGAGCAGTACTTC. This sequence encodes CSASDRVGIEQYF.

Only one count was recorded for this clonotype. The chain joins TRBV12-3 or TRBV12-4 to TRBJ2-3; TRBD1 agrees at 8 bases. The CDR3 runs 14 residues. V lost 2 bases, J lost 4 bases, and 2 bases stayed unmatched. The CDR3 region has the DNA TGTGCCAGCAGTTTAACAGGGGGGCCAGATACGCAGTATTTT. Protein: CASSLTGGPDTQYF.